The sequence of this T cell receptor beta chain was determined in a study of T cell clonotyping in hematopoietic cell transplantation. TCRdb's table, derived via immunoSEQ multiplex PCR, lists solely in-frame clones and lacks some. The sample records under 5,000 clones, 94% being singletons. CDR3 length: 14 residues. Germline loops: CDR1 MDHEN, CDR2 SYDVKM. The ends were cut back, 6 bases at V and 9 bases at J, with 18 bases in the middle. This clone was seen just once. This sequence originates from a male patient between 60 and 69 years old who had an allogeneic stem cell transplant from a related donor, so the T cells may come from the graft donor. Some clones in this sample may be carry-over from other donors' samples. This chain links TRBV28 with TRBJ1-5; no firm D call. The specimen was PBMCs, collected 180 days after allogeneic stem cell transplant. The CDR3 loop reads CASSPDVIQRPQHF. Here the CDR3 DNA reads TGTGCCAGCAGCCCCGACGTGATCCAAAGGCCCCAGCATTTT.